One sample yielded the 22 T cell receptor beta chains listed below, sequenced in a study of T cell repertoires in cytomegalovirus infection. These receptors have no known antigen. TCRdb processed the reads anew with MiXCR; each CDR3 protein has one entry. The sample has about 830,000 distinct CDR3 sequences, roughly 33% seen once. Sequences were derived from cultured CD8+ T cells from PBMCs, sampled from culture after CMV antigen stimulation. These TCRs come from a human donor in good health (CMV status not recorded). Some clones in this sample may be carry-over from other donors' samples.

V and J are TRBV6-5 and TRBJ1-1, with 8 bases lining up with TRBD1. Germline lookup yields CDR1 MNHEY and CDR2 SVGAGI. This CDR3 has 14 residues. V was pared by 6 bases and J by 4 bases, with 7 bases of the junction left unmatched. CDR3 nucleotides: TGTGCCAGCAGCACGGACAGGGCAGGCACTGAAGCTTTCTTT. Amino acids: CASSTDRAGTEAFF.

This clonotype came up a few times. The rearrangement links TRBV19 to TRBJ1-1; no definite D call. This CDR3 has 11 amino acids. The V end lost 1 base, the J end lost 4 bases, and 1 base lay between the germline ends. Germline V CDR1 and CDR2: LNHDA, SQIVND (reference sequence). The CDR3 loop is CASSIVTEAFF. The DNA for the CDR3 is TGTGCCAGTAGTATAGTCACTGAAGCTTTCTTT.

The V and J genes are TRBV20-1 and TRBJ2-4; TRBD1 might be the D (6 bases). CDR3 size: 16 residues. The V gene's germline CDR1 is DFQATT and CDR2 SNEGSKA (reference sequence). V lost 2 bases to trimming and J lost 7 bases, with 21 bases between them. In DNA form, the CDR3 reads TGCAGTGCTAGAAACATATGGGAAAAGGGGGTGAACATTCAGTACTTC. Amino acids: CSARNIWEKGVNIQYF.

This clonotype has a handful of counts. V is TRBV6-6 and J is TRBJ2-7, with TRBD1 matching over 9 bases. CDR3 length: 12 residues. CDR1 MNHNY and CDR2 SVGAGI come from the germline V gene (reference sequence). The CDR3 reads CSVGDRADEQYF. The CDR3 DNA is TGTTCAGTGGGGGACAGGGCTGACGAGCAGTACTTC.

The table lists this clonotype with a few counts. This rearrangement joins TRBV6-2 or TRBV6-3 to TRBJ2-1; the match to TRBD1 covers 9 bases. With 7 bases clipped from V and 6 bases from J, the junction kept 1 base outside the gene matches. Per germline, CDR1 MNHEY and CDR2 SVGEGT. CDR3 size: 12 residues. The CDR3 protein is CASKTGGNEQFF. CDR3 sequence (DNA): TGTGCCAGCAAGACAGGGGGCAATGAGCAGTTCTTC.

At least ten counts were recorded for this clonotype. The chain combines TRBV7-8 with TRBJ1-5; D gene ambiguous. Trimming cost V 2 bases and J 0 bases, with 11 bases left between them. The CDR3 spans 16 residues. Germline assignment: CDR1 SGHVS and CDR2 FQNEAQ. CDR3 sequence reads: CASSLIPGYSNQPQHF. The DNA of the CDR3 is TGTGCCAGCAGCTTAATTCCCGGATATAGCAATCAGCCCCAGCATTTT.

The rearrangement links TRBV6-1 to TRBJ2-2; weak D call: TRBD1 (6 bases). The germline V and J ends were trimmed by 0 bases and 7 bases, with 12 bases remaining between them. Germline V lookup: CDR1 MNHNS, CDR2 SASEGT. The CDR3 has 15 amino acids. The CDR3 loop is CASSEAPGAGGELFF. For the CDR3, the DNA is TGTGCCAGCAGTGAAGCGCCAGGGGCGGGCGGGGAGCTGTTTTTT.

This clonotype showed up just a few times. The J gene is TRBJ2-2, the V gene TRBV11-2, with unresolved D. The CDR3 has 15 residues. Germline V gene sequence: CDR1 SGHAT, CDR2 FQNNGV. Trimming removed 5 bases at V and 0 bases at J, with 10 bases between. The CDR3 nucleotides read TGTGCCAGCAGCATCTCTCGATCGAACACCGGGGAGCTGTTTTTT. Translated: CASSISRSNTGELFF. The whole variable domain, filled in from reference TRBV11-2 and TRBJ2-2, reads EAGVAQSPRYKIIEKRQSVAFWCNPISGHATLYWYQQILGQGPKLLIQFQNNGVVDDSQLPKDRFSAERLKGVDSTLKIQPAKLEDSAVYLCASSISRSNTGELFFGEGSRLTVL.

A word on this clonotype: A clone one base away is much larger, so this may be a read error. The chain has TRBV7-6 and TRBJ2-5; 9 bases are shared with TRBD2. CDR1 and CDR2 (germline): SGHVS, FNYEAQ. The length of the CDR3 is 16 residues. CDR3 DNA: TGTGTCAGCAGCCCGGTAGCGGGGGCGCGTGTCGAGACCCAGTACTTC. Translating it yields CVSSPVAGARVETQYF.

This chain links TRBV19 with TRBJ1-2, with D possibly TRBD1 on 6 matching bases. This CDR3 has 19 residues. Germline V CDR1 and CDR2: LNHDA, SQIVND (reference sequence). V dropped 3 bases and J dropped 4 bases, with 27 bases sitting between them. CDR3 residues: CASSIRLKNRDTAGYGYTF. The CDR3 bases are TGTGCCAGTAGTATCCGCCTTAAAAACCGGGACACCGCTGGCTATGGCTACACCTTC.

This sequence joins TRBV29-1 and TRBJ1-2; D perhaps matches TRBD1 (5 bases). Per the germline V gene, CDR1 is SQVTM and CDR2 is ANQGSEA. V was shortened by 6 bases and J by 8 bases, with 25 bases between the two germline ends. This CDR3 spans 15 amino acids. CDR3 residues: CSVPLSVGGSDGYTF. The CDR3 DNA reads TGCAGCGTCCCCCTGTCGGTCGGGGGGTCAGACGGCTACACCTTC.

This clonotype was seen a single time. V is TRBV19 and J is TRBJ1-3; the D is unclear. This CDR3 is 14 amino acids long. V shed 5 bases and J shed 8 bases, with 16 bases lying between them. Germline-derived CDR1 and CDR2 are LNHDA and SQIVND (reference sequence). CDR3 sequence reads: CASSSAANRDTIYF. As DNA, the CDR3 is TGTGCCAGTAGTTCGGCAGCGAACAGAGACACCATATATTTT.

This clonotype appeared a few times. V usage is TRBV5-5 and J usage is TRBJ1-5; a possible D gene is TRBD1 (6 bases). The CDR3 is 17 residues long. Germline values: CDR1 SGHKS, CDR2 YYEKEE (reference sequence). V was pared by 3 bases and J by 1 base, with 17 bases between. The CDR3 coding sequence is TGTGCCAGCAGCTCCTCAACAGGGTTTGGAAGCAATCAGCCCCAGCATTTT. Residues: CASSSSTGFGSNQPQHF.

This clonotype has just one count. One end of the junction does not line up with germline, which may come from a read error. The CDR3 region is CASSFGRLHETRYF. The CDR3 nucleotides are TGTGCCAGCAGTTTCGGCAGGCTACACGAGACCCGGTACTTC. The J gene is TRBJ2-5, the V gene TRBV27; D remains unclear. This CDR3 comprises 14 residues. Germline CDR1 and CDR2: MNHEY and SMNVEV (reference sequence).

CDR3 sequence: CASSFGRTNNEQFF. CDR3 bases: TGTGCCAGCAGTTTTGGACGGACGAACAATGAGCAGTTCTTC. The rearrangement links TRBV27 to TRBJ2-1, with no clear D. This CDR3 region has 14 residues. V was shortened by 3 bases and J by 5 bases, with 11 bases between the two germline ends. The germline gives CDR1 MNHEY, CDR2 SMNVEV (reference sequence).

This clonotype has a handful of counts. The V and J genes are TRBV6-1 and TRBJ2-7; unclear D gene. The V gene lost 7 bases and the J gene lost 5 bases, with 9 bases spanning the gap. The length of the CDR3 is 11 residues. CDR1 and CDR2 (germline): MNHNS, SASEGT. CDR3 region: CASNTANEQYV. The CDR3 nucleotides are TGTGCCAGCAACACCGCGAACGAGCAGTACGTC.

The CDR3 sequence is CASSLRGGRSYGYTF. The CDR3 coding sequence is TGTGCCAGCAGCTTAAGAGGGGGTCGAAGCTATGGCTACACCTTC. This chain joins TRBV7-9 and TRBJ1-2; D is perhaps TRBD1 (6 bases). The V and J ends lost 2 bases and 4 bases respectively, with 14 bases between them. Germline CDR1 SEHNR, CDR2 FQNEAQ (reference sequence). The CDR3 consists of 15 residues.

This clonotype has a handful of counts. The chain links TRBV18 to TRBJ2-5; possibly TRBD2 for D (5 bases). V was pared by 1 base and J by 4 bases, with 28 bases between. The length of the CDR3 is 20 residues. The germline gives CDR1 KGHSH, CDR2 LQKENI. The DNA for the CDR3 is TGTGCCAGCTCACCACGCGGGCTAGAGGCGAGTTACGGTCTCGGAGAGACCCAGTACTTC. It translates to CASSPRGLEASYGLGETQYF. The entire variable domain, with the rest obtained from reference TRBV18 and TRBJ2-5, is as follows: NAGVMQNPRHLVRRRGQEARLRCSPMKGHSHVYWYRQLPEEGLKFMVYLQKENIIDESGMPKERFSAEFPKEGPSILRIQQVVRGDSAAYFCASSPRGLEASYGLGETQYFGPGTRLLVL.

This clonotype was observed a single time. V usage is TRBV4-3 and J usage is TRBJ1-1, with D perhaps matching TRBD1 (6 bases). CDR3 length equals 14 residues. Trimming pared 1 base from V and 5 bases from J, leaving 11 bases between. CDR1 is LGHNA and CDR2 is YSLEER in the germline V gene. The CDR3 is CASSQALGGTEAFF. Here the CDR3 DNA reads TGCGCCAGCAGCCAAGCTTTAGGGGGGACTGAAGCTTTCTTT.

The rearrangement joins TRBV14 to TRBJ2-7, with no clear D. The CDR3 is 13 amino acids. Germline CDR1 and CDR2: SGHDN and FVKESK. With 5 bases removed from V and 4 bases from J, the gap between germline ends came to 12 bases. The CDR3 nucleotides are TGTGCCAGCAGCGAAGGAATACAGTACGAGCAGTACGTC. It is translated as CASSEGIQYEQYV.

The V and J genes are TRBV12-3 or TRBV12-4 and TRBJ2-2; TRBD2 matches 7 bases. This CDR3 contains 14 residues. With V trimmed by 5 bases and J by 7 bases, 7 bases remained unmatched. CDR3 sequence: CASSIGLGVGELFF. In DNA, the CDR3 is TGTGCCAGCAGTATTGGACTAGGTGTCGGGGAGCTGTTTTTT.

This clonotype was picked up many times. CDR3 sequence: CASSMRRGVLYNEQFF. The CDR3, as DNA: TGTGCCAGTAGTATGAGGCGGGGGGTCCTCTACAATGAGCAGTTCTTC. The chain is built from TRBV19 and TRBJ2-1, with TRBD2 identical over 8 bases. Germline V lookup: CDR1 LNHDA, CDR2 SQIVND (reference sequence). The CDR3 is 16 residues long. Unmatched junction bases numbered 7, after V lost 3 bases and J lost 3 bases.